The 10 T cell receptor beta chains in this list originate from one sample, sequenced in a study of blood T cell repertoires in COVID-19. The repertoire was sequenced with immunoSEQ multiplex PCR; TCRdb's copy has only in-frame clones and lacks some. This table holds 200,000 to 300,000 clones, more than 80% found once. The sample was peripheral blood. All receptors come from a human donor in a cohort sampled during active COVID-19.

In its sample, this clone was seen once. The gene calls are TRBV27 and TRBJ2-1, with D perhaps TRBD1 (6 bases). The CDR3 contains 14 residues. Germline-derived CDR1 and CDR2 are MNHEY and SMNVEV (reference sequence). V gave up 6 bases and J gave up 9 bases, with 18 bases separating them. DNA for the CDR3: TGTGCCAGCAGATTCCTGGGGGCCAGGGTTGAGCAGTTCTTC. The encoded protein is CASRFLGARVEQFF.

The CDR3 bases are TGTGCCAGCAGCTCCCGGGACAGGGATGCCGAGCAGTACTTC. It yields the protein CASSSRDRDAEQYF. This chain connects TRBV7-9 to TRBJ2-7; 9 positions agree with TRBD1. The germline gives CDR1 SEHNR, CDR2 FQNEAQ (reference sequence). V lost 4 bases and J lost 6; bases outside the gene matches: 7. CDR3 size: 14 residues.

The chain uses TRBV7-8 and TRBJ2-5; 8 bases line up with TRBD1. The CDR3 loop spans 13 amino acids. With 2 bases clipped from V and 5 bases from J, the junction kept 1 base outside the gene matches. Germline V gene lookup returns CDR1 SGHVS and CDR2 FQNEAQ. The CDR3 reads CASSLQGAETQYF. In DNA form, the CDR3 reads TGTGCCAGCAGCTTACAGGGGGCTGAGACCCAGTACTTC.

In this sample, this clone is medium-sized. The CDR3 nucleotides are TGTGCCAGTAGTAGCAACTCCGGGACTAAATACGAGCAGTACTTC. This encodes CASSSNSGTKYEQYF. The chain links TRBV19 to TRBJ2-7, with 7 bases lining up with TRBD2. Per the germline V gene, CDR1 is LNHDA and CDR2 is SQIVND (reference sequence). V was pared by 4 bases and J by 4 bases, with 10 bases of the junction left unmatched. The CDR3 runs 15 residues. The full variable domain, rest sourced from reference TRBV19 and TRBJ2-7, is DGGITQSPKYLFRKEGQNVTLSCEQNLNHDAMYWYRQDPGQGLRLIYYSQIVNDFQKGDIAEGYSVSREKKESFPLTVTSAQKNPTAFYLCASSSNSGTKYEQYFGPGTRLTVT.

CDR3 nucleotides: TGTGCCAGCAGCCAATCAACAGGGTTGAATGAAAAACTGTTTTTT. Translating gives CASSQSTGLNEKLFF. The chain links TRBV3-1 (or the pseudogene TRBV3-2) to TRBJ1-4; D is possibly TRBD1 (6 bases). Germline CDR1 and CDR2: LGHDT and YNNKEL (reference sequence). V was trimmed by 2 bases and J by 5 bases, leaving 12 bases between them. The CDR3 has 15 amino acids.

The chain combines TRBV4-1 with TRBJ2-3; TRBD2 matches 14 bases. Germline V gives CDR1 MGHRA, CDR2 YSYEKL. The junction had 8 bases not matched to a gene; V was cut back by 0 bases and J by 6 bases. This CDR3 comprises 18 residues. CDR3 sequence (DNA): TGCGCCAGCAGCCAAGAAGGGACTAGCGGGGGCCCCACGGATACGCAGTATTTT. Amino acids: CASSQEGTSGGPTDTQYF.

For the CDR3, the DNA is TGTGCCAGCAGCGCAAGCGGGTCTGACAATGAGCAGTTCTTC. Amino acid sequence: CASSASGSDNEQFF. This chain connects TRBV7-2 to TRBJ2-1, with D possibly matching TRBD2 (6 bases). Trimming took off 5 bases at V and 5 bases at J, with 13 bases between the two ends. CDR3 size: 14 residues. Looked up from germline, CDR1 is SGHTA and CDR2 is FQGNSA.

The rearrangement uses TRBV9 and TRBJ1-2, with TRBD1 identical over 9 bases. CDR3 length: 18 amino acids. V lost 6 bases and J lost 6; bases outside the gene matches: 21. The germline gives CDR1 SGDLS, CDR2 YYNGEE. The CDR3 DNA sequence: TGTGCCAGCATCCGAAGCCCTAACTGGACAGGGGAAAGGGATGGCTACACCTTC. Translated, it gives CASIRSPNWTGERDGYTF.

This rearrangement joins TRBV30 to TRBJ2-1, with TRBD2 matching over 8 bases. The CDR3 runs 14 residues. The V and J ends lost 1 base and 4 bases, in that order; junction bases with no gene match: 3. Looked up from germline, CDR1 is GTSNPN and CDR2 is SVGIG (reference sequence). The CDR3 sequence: CAWSGSGGYNEQFF. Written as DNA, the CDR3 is TGTGCCTGGAGTGGGAGCGGGGGTTACAATGAGCAGTTCTTC.

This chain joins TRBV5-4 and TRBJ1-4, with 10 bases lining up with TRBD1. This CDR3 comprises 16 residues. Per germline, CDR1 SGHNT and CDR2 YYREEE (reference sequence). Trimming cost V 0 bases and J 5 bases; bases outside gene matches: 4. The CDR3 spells CASSLETGGLNEKLFF. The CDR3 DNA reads TGTGCCAGCAGCTTGGAGACAGGGGGCCTGAATGAAAAACTGTTTTTT.